A single sample gave rise to the 30 T cell receptor beta chains below, sequenced in a study of cytomegalovirus exposure and HLA in healthy donors. Both 60 Vbeta primers and 13 Jbeta primers went into the PCR. Profiling relied on immunoSEQ multiplex PCR, and the TCRdb table lists in-frame clones only, not all of them. The sample contains about 130,000 clones, roughly 71% of which appear only once. The sequenced sample consisted of PBMCs. The source is a woman aged 45-59 years in good health and CMV-seropositive.

The CDR3 spells CASSEARGYTEAFF. The CDR3 DNA follows: TGTGCCAGCAGTGAAGCGCGAGGGTACACTGAAGCTTTCTTT. The chain links TRBV6-1 to TRBJ1-1; no clear D gene. V lost 0 bases and J lost 3, with 8 bases in between. This CDR3 region has 14 residues. CDR1 and CDR2 (germline): MNHNS, SASEGT.

The CDR3 loop reads CASSGTGRVSPQHF. The CDR3 DNA is TGTGCCAGCAGTGGTACAGGGCGAGTTTCGCCCCAGCATTTT. J is TRBJ1-5 and V is TRBV27; a possible D gene is TRBD1 (6 bases). Germline values: CDR1 MNHEY, CDR2 SMNVEV (reference sequence). This CDR3 comprises 14 residues. Trimming took off 5 bases at V and 9 bases at J, with 17 bases between the two ends.

This clone was picked up one time. For the CDR3, the DNA is TGTGCCAGCAGCGCCTTACAGGGGACTAACACCGGGGAGCTGTTTTTT. It codes for CASSALQGTNTGELFF. The rearrangement uses TRBV9 and TRBJ2-2; a possible D gene is TRBD1 (7 bases). V dropped 3 bases and J dropped 2 bases, with 14 bases sitting between them. From germline, CDR1 is SGDLS and CDR2 YYNGEE. This CDR3 region has 16 residues.

The chain is built from TRBV7-6 and TRBJ2-2; D is unresolved. Germline assignment: CDR1 SGHVS and CDR2 FNYEAQ. This CDR3 contains 17 residues. Trimming shortened V by 1 base and J by 0 bases, and 12 bases separated the two germline ends. The CDR3 coding sequence is TGTGCCAGCAGCTTAGGAGCGAGGCCCGCGAACACCGGGGAGCTGTTTTTT. The encoded protein is CASSLGARPANTGELFF.

The rearrangement uses TRBV4-3 and TRBJ1-1; TRBD1 is a possible D gene (6 bases). Trimming left V 6 bases short and J 1 base short, with 12 bases between. The CDR3 length is 14 residues. CDR1 and CDR2 (germline): LGHNA, YSLEER. CDR3 nucleotide sequence: TGCGCCAGCAGGGATAAACAGGGGAACACTGAAGCTTTCTTT. Translation gives CASRDKQGNTEAFF.

The chain carries TRBV19 and TRBJ1-5; possibly TRBD1 for D (6 bases). The CDR3 length is 15 residues. Per germline, CDR1 LNHDA and CDR2 SQIVND (reference sequence). Trimming removed 3 bases at V and 0 bases at J, with 9 bases between. The CDR3 sequence: CASSINRDSNQPQHF. DNA for the CDR3: TGTGCCAGTAGTATCAACAGGGATAGCAATCAGCCCCAGCATTTT.

This rearrangement joins TRBV5-4 to TRBJ1-2; tentatively, D is TRBD1 (5 bases). Trimming took 4 bases from V and 7 from J, leaving 20 bases between them. CDR1 is SGHNT, CDR2 YYREEE, per germline (reference sequence). This CDR3 has 15 residues. The CDR3 DNA is TGTGCCAGCAGCCGAGGGGCGGAGGACGGGGGTGGCTACACCTTC. Translating it yields CASSRGAEDGGGYTF. The full variable domain, in which reference TRBV5-4 and TRBJ1-2 provide the parts outside the CDR3, is ETGVTQSPTHLIKTRGQQVTLRCSSQSGHNTVSWYQQALGQGPQFIFQYYREEENGRGNFPPRFSGLQFPNYSSELNVNALELDDSALYLCASSRGAEDGGGYTFGSGTRLTVV.

The gene calls are TRBV18 and TRBJ1-1; D may be TRBD1 (6 bases). Germline assignment: CDR1 KGHSH and CDR2 LQKENI. V gave up 2 bases and J gave up 0 bases, with 10 bases separating them. The length of the CDR3 is 15 residues. The CDR3 spells CASSPGGSMNTEAFF. CDR3 nucleotide sequence: TGTGCCAGCTCACCAGGGGGCTCTATGAACACTGAAGCTTTCTTT.

The sample holds a few counts of this clone. The chain is built from TRBV5-6 and TRBJ1-3; perhaps TRBD1 as D (5 bases). Trimming cost V 3 bases and J 4 bases, with 14 bases left between them. CDR1 and CDR2 (germline): SGHDT, YYEEEE. The length of the CDR3 is 15 residues. CDR3 amino acids: CASSSGTGAGNTIYF. The CDR3 DNA reads as TGTGCCAGCAGCTCCGGGACTGGGGCCGGAAACACCATATATTTT.

This clone was observed a handful of times. This sequence joins TRBV19 and TRBJ1-1; perhaps TRBD1 as D (6 bases). The CDR3 is 13 amino acids. V lost 6 bases, J lost 1 base, and 9 bases lay in between. In germline, CDR1 is LNHDA, CDR2 SQIVND (reference sequence). The CDR3 sequence: CASRRTENTEAFF. The CDR3, as DNA: TGTGCCAGTAGAAGGACAGAGAACACTGAAGCTTTCTTT.

For this clone: Additional DNA sequences in this sample encode the identical CDR3. V usage is TRBV7-9 and J usage is TRBJ2-2, with D possibly TRBD1 on 6 matching bases. V was shortened by 5 bases and J by 3 bases, with 25 bases between the two germline ends. The CDR3 spans 19 residues. The germline gives CDR1 SEHNR, CDR2 FQNEAQ (reference sequence). CDR3 nucleotides: TGTGCCAGCAGCCTATTCAGGACAGCCTCAACTTCTTACACCGGGGAGCTGTTTTTT. Translation: CASSLFRTASTSYTGELFF.

V usage is TRBV2 and J usage is TRBJ2-3; 8 nucleotides align to TRBD2. V shed 6 bases, J shed 10 bases, and the junction held 24 bases outside the gene matches. Germline loops: CDR1 SNHLY, CDR2 FYNNEI. This CDR3 has 18 amino acids. The CDR3 here is CASRVRRFGGALPSPQYF. The CDR3 coding sequence is TGTGCCAGCAGAGTGAGACGTTTCGGGGGGGCCCTTCCCTCGCCGCAGTATTTT.

The J gene is TRBJ1-2, the V gene TRBV5-6; perhaps TRBD1 as D (5 bases). From germline, CDR1 is SGHDT and CDR2 YYEEEE. The V gene lost 1 base and the J gene lost 7 bases, with 17 bases spanning the gap. The CDR3 sequence is 15 residues long. The DNA of the CDR3 is TGTGCCAGCAGCTTGCAGGGAAACCCTATGGTTGGCTACACCTTC. It specifies CASSLQGNPMVGYTF.

This clone occurred once. The chain couples TRBV19 to TRBJ1-1, with D maybe TRBD1 (5 bases). Germline values: CDR1 LNHDA, CDR2 SQIVND (reference sequence). The CDR3 totals 15 residues. V lost 5 bases to trimming and J lost 0 bases, with 13 bases between them. The CDR3 is CASSYRSGLNTEAFF. DNA for the CDR3: TGTGCCAGTAGTTACCGCTCAGGGTTGAACACTGAAGCTTTCTTT.

The rearrangement uses TRBV11-3 and TRBJ2-5, with D hard to call. Germline CDR1 and CDR2: SGHNT and YENEEA. This CDR3 contains 15 residues. The ends were cut back, 1 base at V and 0 bases at J, with 9 bases in the middle. This CDR3 reads CASSLGGYYQETQYF. The CDR3 DNA is TGTGCCAGCAGCTTAGGAGGCTACTACCAAGAGACCCAGTACTTC. Supplemented by reference TRBV11-3 and TRBJ2-5, the full variable domain reads EAGVVQSPRYKIIEKKQPVAFWCNPISGHNTLYWYLQNLGQGPELLIRYENEEAVDDSQLPKDRFSAERLKGVDSTLKIQPAELGDSAVYLCASSLGGYYQETQYFGPGTRLLVL.

The sample holds one count of this clone. CDR3 residues: CASGLGTSATQVDTQYF. Here the CDR3 DNA reads TGTGCTAGTGGTTTGGGGACTAGCGCTACCCAGGTAGATACGCAGTATTTT. The chain couples TRBV12-5 to TRBJ2-3, with 9 bases fitting TRBD2. The germline V gene encodes CDR1 LGHNT and CDR2 FRNRAP. V was pared by 1 base and J by 5 bases, with 10 bases of the junction left unmatched. The CDR3 consists of 17 residues.

In its sample, this clone was seen a few times. The V call is TRBV16, the J call TRBJ1-4; TRBD1 agrees at 9 bases. This CDR3 has 15 amino acids. The germline gives CDR1 KGHSY, CDR2 FQNENV. V lost 4 bases and J lost 8; bases outside the gene matches: 8. This CDR3 is CASSRPGQGGEKLFF. As DNA, the CDR3 is TGTGCCAGCAGCCGACCGGGACAGGGAGGAGAAAAACTGTTTTTT. Variable domain in full (rest from reference TRBV16 and TRBJ1-4): GEEVAQTPKHLVRGEGQKAKLYCAPIKGHSYVFWYQQVLKNEFKFLISFQNENVFDETGMPKERFSAKCLPNSPCSLEIQATKLEDSAVYFCASSRPGQGGEKLFFGSGTQLSVL.

About this clone itself: Within the sample, other DNA sequences also encode this same CDR3. The chain employs TRBV14 and TRBJ1-1; 8 bases align to TRBD1. V lost 4 bases to trimming and J lost 5 bases; unmatched junction nucleotides: 9. The CDR3 has 15 amino acids. Germline V lookup: CDR1 SGHDN, CDR2 FVKESK. The CDR3 nucleotides read TGTGCCAGCAGCCGAACAGGGGGAGGAGGGACTGAAGCTTTCTTT. As protein: CASSRTGGGGTEAFF.

V and J are TRBV6-5 and TRBJ2-5, with 8 bases aligning to TRBD2. Germline assignment: CDR1 MNHEY and CDR2 SVGAGI. The V gene end was trimmed by 5 bases and the J gene end by 2 bases; junction bases not matched to a gene: 4. The CDR3 is 14 amino acids. The CDR3 region is CASSELAEQETQYF. CDR3 DNA: TGTGCCAGCAGTGAACTAGCGGAACAAGAGACCCAGTACTTC.

DNA of the CDR3: TGTGCCAGCAGCGTACGGGGTACTGGAAACACCATATATTTT. Protein: CASSVRGTGNTIYF. The chain carries TRBV9 and TRBJ1-3; D unclear. The CDR3 is 14 amino acids. Germline CDR1 is SGDLS and CDR2 is YYNGEE. V dropped 1 base and J dropped 2 bases, with 7 bases sitting between them.

V gene TRBV6-6 combines with J gene TRBJ2-2; D call uncertain. Trimming left V 7 bases short and J 2 bases short, with 11 bases between. The CDR3 loop spans 14 amino acids. The germline V gene encodes CDR1 MNHNY and CDR2 SVGAGI (reference sequence). The CDR3 DNA is TGTGCCAGCAATAATCTGGCCAACACCGGGGAGCTGTTTTTT. Its protein is CASNNLANTGELFF.

The chain has TRBV7-9 and TRBJ2-3; unclear D gene. With 2 bases removed from V and 0 bases from J, the gap between germline ends came to 6 bases. The CDR3 loop spans 14 amino acids. Germline V gene lookup returns CDR1 SEHNR and CDR2 FQNEAQ (reference sequence). CDR3 sequence reads: CASSLWPSTDTQYF. The CDR3 DNA reads TGTGCCAGCAGCTTATGGCCGAGCACAGATACGCAGTATTTT.

This rearrangement joins TRBV10-2 to TRBJ2-7; D is uncertain. Germline V CDR1 and CDR2: WSHSY, SAAADI. Trimming took 0 bases from V and 4 from J, leaving 7 bases between them. CDR3 length: 13 residues. CDR3 nucleotides: TGCGCCAGCAGTGAGTCGGGCACGTACGAGCAGTACTTC. This codes for CASSESGTYEQYF.

This clone was seen only a few times. For the CDR3, the DNA is TGTGCCAGTAGTATTGGGCAGTCCAATAATGGCTACACCTTC. It encodes CASSIGQSNNGYTF. This chain connects TRBV19 to TRBJ1-2, with D hard to call. This CDR3 has 14 residues. V was trimmed by 3 bases and J by 6 bases, leaving 14 bases between them. Germline lookup yields CDR1 LNHDA and CDR2 SQIVND (reference sequence).

J is TRBJ2-5 and V is TRBV5-4; 10 nucleotides align to TRBD1. Germline values: CDR1 SGHNT, CDR2 YYREEE (reference sequence). This CDR3 has 14 amino acids. V dropped 2 bases and J dropped 4; count of bases not matched to a gene: 2. DNA for the CDR3: TGTGCCAGCAGCTTCCGGGACAGGGGAGAGACCCAGTACTTC. Protein sequence: CASSFRDRGETQYF.

V is TRBV25-1 and J is TRBJ2-7, with D maybe TRBD2 (6 bases). Trimming stripped 3 bases from V and 5 bases from J, with 14 bases between. The germline V gene encodes CDR1 MGHDK and CDR2 SYGVNS. The CDR3 spans 14 residues. CDR3 protein: CASSEAGRTDEQYF. CDR3 nucleotides: TGTGCCAGCAGTGAGGCGGGGAGGACGGACGAGCAGTACTTC.

This clone has only a few counts. The V and J genes are TRBV5-6 and TRBJ2-7; D uncertain. The CDR3 consists of 13 residues. Trimming stripped 3 bases from V and 2 bases from J, with 9 bases between. Germline lookup yields CDR1 SGHDT and CDR2 YYEEEE. DNA for the CDR3: TGTGCCAGCAGCTCCTCCCTAACCTACGAGCAGTACTTC. The encoded protein is CASSSSLTYEQYF.

The chain has TRBV10-3 and TRBJ1-5, with D hard to call. The CDR3 has 13 residues. The germline V gene encodes CDR1 ENHRY and CDR2 SYGVKD. Trimming cost V 8 bases and J 2 bases, with 10 bases left between them. Here the CDR3 DNA reads TGTGCCATCTGTCCGGCGGGCAATCAGCCCCAGCATTTT. This sequence encodes CAICPAGNQPQHF.

The chain uses TRBV9 and TRBJ1-2; 7 positions agree with TRBD1. The germline gives CDR1 SGDLS, CDR2 YYNGEE. V lost 0 bases, J lost 5 bases, and 4 bases stayed unmatched. This CDR3 region has 14 residues. CDR3 residues: CASSVDGTAYGYTF. The CDR3 nucleotides are TGTGCCAGCAGCGTAGACGGGACAGCGTATGGCTACACCTTC.

The V and J genes are TRBV30 and TRBJ1-1; D perhaps matches TRBD1 (5 bases). CDR1 is GTSNPN and CDR2 is SVGIG in the germline V gene (reference sequence). Trimming took off 3 bases at V and 6 bases at J, with 11 bases between the two ends. The CDR3 is 12 residues long. Here the CDR3 reads CAWRGEGPEAFF. In DNA form, the CDR3 reads TGTGCCTGGAGGGGGGAGGGCCCTGAAGCTTTCTTT.